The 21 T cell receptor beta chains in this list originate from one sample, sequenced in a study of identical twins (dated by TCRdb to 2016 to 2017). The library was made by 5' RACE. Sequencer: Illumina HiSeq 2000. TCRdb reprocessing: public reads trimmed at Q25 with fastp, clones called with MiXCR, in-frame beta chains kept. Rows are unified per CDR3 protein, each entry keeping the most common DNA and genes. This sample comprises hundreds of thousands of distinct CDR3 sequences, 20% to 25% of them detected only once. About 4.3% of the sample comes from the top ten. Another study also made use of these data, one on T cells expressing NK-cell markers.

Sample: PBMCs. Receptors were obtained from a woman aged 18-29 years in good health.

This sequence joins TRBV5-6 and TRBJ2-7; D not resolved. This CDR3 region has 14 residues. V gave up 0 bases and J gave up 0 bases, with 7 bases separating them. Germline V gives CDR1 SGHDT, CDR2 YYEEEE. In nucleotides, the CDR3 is TGTGCCAGCAGCTTGGGGCGGTACTCCTACGAGCAGTACTTC. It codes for CASSLGRYSYEQYF.

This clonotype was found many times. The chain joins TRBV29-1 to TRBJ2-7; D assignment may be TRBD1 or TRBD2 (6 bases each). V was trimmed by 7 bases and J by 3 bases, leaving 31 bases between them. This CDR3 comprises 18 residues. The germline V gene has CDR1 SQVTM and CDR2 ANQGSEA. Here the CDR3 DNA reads TGCAGCGCCTTAGGGACTTCGGGGGCCGGCGGGACCTACTACGAGCAGTACTTC. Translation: CSALGTSGAGGTYYEQYF.

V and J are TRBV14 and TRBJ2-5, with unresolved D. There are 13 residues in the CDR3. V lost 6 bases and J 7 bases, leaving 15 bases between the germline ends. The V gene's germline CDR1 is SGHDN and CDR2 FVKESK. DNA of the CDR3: TGTGCCAGCAGTCCGGACGTCACGCGGACCCAGTACTTC. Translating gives CASSPDVTRTQYF.

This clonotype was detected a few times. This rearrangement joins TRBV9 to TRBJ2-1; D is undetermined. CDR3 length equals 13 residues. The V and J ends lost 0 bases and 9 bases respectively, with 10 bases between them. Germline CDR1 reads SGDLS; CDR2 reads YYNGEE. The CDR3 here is CASSVDSSSEQFF. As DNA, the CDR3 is TGTGCCAGCAGCGTAGATTCTTCCAGTGAGCAGTTCTTC.

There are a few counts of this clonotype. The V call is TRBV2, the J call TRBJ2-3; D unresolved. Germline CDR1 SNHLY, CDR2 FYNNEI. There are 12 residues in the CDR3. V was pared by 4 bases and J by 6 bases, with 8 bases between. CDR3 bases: TGTGCCAGCAGTGCCCTCGGGGATACGCAGTATTTT. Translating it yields CASSALGDTQYF. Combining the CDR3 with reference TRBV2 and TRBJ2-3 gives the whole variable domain EPEVTQTPSHQVTQMGQEVILRCVPISNHLYFYWYRQILGQKVEFLVSFYNNEISEKSEIFDDQFSVERPDGSNFTLKIRSTKLEDSAMYFCASSALGDTQYFGPGTRLTVL.

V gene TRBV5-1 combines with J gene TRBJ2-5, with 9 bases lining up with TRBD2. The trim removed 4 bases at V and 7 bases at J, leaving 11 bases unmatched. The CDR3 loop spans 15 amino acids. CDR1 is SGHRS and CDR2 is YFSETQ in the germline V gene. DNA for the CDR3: TGCGCCAGCAGCCGGGACCCTAGCGGGGTTGTGACCCAGTACTTC. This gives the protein CASSRDPSGVVTQYF.

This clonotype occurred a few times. DNA for the CDR3: TGTGCCAGCAGCCAACGAGCGTCGGAGACCCAGTACTTC. It translates to CASSQRASETQYF. The genes are TRBV3-1 and TRBJ2-5; unclear D gene. V dropped 2 bases and J dropped 5 bases, with 9 bases sitting between them. The CDR3 runs 13 residues. Germline V gives CDR1 LGHDT, CDR2 YNNKEL (reference sequence).

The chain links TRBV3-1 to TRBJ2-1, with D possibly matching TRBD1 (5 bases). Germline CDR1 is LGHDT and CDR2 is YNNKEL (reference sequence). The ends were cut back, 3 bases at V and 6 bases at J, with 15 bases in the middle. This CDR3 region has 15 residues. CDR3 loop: CASSHGNRNSNEQFF. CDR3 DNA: TGTGCCAGCAGCCACGGCAACAGGAATAGCAATGAGCAGTTCTTC.

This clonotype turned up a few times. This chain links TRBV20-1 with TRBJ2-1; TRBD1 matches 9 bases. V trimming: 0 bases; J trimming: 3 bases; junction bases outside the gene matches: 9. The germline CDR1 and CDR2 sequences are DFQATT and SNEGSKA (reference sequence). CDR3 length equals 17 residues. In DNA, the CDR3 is TGCAGTGCTAGAGATCAGGAGCGGGACAGGGTCTACAATGAGCAGTTCTTC. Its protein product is CSARDQERDRVYNEQFF.

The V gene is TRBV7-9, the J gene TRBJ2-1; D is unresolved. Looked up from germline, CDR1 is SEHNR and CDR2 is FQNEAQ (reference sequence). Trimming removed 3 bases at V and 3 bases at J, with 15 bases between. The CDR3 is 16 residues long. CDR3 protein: CASSFYRRPSYNEQFF. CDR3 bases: TGTGCCAGCAGCTTCTACCGAAGACCGAGCTACAATGAGCAGTTCTTC. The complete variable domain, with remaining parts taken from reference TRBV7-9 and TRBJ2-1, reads DTGVSQNPRHKITKRGQNVTFRCDPISEHNRLYWYRQTLGQGPEFLTYFQNEAQLEKSRLLSDRFSAERPKGSFSTLEIQRTEQGDSAMYLCASSFYRRPSYNEQFFGPGTRLTVL.

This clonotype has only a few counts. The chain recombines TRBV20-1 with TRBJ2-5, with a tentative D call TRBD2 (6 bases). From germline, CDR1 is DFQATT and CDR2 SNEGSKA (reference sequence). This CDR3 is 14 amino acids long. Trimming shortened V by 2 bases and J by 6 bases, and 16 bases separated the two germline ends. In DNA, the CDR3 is TGCAGTGCTAGACCGGGGACTGGGATAAAGACCCAGTACTTC. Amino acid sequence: CSARPGTGIKTQYF.

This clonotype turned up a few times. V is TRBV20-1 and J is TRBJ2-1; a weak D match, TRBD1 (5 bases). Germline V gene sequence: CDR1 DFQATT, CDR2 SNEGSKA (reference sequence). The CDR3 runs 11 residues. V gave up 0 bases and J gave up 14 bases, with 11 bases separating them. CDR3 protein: CSARDIGVEFF. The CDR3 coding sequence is TGCAGTGCTAGAGATATAGGGGTAGAGTTCTTC.

CDR3 nucleotides: TGTGCCAGCAGTTCCTCCGGGGGAGGCTATGGCTACACCTTC. This translates into CASSSSGGGYGYTF. The chain joins TRBV12-3 or TRBV12-4 to TRBJ1-2; D is perhaps TRBD1 (5 bases). The CDR3 runs 14 residues. Between the trimmed V and J ends, which lost 4 bases and 4 bases, there was a span of 13 bases.

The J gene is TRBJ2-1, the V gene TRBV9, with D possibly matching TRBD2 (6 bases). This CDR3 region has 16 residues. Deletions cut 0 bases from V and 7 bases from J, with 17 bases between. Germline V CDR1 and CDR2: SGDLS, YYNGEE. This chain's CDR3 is CASSVARVAVSNEQFF. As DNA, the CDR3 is TGTGCCAGCAGCGTAGCTCGAGTAGCGGTATCGAATGAGCAGTTCTTC.

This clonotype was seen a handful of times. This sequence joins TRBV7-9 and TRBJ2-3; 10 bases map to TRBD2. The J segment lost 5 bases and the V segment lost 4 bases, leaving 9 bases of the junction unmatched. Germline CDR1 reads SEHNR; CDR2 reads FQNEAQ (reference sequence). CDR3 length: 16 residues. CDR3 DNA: TGTGCCAGCAGCTACCCCAAGCGGGGGGGCCAAGATACGCAGTATTTT. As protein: CASSYPKRGGQDTQYF. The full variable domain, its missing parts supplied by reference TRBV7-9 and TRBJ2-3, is DTGVSQNPRHKITKRGQNVTFRCDPISEHNRLYWYRQTLGQGPEFLTYFQNEAQLEKSRLLSDRFSAERPKGSFSTLEIQRTEQGDSAMYLCASSYPKRGGQDTQYFGPGTRLTVL.

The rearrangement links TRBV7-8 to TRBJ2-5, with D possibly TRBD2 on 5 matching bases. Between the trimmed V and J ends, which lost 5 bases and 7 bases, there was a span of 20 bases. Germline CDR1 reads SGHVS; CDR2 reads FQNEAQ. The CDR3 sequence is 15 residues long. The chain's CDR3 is CASSRVTTSSGTQYF. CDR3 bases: TGTGCCAGCAGCCGGGTGACTACTTCATCAGGGACCCAGTACTTC. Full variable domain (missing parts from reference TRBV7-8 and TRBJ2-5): GAGVSQSPRYKVAKRGQDVALRCDPISGHVSLFWYQQALGQGPEFLTYFQNEAQLDKSGLPSDRFFAERPEGSVSTLKIQRTQQEDSAVYLCASSRVTTSSGTQYFGPGTRLLVL.

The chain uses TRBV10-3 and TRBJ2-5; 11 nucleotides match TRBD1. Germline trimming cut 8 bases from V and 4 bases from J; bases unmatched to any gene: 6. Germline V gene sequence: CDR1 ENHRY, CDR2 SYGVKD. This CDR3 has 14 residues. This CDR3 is CAIGGQGASETQYF. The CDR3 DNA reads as TGTGCCATCGGTGGACAGGGGGCATCAGAGACCCAGTACTTC.

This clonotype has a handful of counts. The CDR3 here is CASSQLLAGVNSYEQYF. The CDR3 region has the DNA TGTGCCAGCAGCCAATTACTAGCGGGAGTAAACTCCTACGAGCAGTACTTC. The chain employs TRBV5-5 and TRBJ2-7, with 11 positions matching TRBD2. V shed 4 bases, J shed 0 bases, and the junction held 9 bases outside the gene matches. This CDR3 region has 17 residues. From germline, CDR1 is SGHKS and CDR2 YYEKEE (reference sequence).

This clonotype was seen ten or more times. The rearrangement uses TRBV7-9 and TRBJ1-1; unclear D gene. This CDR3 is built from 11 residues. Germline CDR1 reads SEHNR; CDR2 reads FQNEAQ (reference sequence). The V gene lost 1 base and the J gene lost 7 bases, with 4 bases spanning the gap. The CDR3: CASSLEVEAFF. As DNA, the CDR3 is TGTGCCAGCAGCTTAGAGGTTGAAGCTTTCTTT.

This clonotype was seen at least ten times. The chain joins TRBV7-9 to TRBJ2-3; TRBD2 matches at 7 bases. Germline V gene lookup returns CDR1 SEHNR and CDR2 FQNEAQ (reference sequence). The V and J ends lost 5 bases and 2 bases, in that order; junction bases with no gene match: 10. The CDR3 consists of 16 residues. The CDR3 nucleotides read TGTGCCAGCAGCCCCCGCGCTGGGACTACCACAGATACGCAGTATTTT. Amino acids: CASSPRAGTTTDTQYF. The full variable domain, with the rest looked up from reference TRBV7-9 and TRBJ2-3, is DTGVSQNPRHKITKRGQNVTFRCDPISEHNRLYWYRQTLGQGPEFLTYFQNEAQLEKSRLLSDRFSAERPKGSFSTLEIQRTEQGDSAMYLCASSPRAGTTTDTQYFGPGTRLTVL.

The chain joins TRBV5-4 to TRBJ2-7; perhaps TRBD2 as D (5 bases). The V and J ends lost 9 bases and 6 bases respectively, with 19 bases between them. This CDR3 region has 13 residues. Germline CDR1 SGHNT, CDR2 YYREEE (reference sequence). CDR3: CAMSPGVPCEQYF. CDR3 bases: TGTGCCATGAGCCCCGGGGTGCCCTGCGAGCAGTACTTC.